The clone carrying this T cell receptor beta chain was observed once. The authors' processing: Estimation of nucleated cell counts relied on the amplification of reference gene primers. Clones were read by immunoSEQ multiplex PCR, and TCRdb kept only the in-frame ones, dropping some. V and J calls and clone size follow that table, whereas D and trimming were derived from the DNA. The sample carries roughly 100,000 clones, 84% recorded once. After removal of 4 bases from V and 2 bases from J, the junction contained 16 bases not matched to a gene. This CDR3 is 18 amino acids long. Per germline, CDR1 SGHTA and CDR2 FQGNSA. The sample belongs to a study of blood T cell repertoires in COVID-19. Overall study context: The analysed material was cDNA or gDNA that came from T cells, B-cell-depleted T cells, or PBMCs.

This TCR was sampled from a human donor in a cohort sampled during active COVID-19. Sequenced: peripheral blood. This chain joins TRBV7-2 and TRBJ2-7; 8 nucleotides line up with TRBD2. The CDR3 is CASSSMGASGSAPYEQYF. CDR3 in DNA: TGTGCCAGCAGCTCAATGGGGGCGAGCGGGAGCGCCCCCTACGAGCAGTACTTC.